This TCR beta chain derives from a study of identical twins (TCRdb year 2016). Regarding the complete study: The study deep-sequenced TCR alpha and beta repertoires from monozygotic twins, unrelated adults of various ages and cord blood to test whether fetal clonotypes persist. Replicate twin experiments were performed at different times using different library preparation protocols to rule out contamination. The paper's findings and limits, for the study overall: Conclusions relied on cross-sectional statistical analysis, since the same donors could not be followed over many years. In monozygotic twins, recombination models systematically underestimated out-of-frame TCR alpha sharing, but the models matched the sharing seen between unrelated individuals. Compared with coincidental sharing between unrelated individuals, out-of-frame TCR alpha sequences shared between twins had an excess of sequences with low generation probability. Abundant cord blood beta clonotypes carried fewer insertions; young adult naive repertoires showed a weaker similar trend, while memory repertoires showed none. In beta out-of-frame sequences, excess twin sharing was weaker, because having fewer shared sequences lowered the signal-to-noise ratio. Invariant T cells such as MAIT and iNKT could partly confound zero-insertion analyses, although diverse VJ usage argued against such confounding for most clonotypes.

In its sample, this clonotype was seen many times. What antigen it recognizes has not been identified. One base away there is no much larger clone; base qualities are not given. Every donor was a healthy Caucasian. Three pairs of female monozygotic twins, all aged about 18 to 30 years, were included in the twin cohort. Peripheral blood mononuclear cells were used as the source from which RNA for TCR libraries was isolated. The germline V gene (reference sequence) yields SEHNR for CDR1 and FQNEAQ for CDR2. Reading from cysteine to valine, the CDR3 counts 15 amino acids. The entry retains the CDR3 DNA only, 45 bases that are in frame from base 1. After removal of 0 bases from V and 4 bases from J, the junction retains 5 bases not matched to a gene. Libraries were built with 5' RACE. Sequenced using an Illumina HiSeq 2000. A universal primer binding site was introduced by template switching, and a unique molecular identifier was present in the final cDNA, enabling accurate counting of TCR cDNA molecules. First-strand cDNA for TCR alpha and beta chains was synthesized from specific primers in the conserved constant-segment region. To control for contamination, every cDNA library carried two barcodes: a SMART-Mk sample barcode plus Illumina barcodes. TruSeq adapter sequences and Illumina sample barcodes were added in two successive PCR steps. Sequencing of the TCR alpha and beta cDNA libraries was done on the Illumina HiSeq platform using custom primers. Under the source paper's analysis protocol: Raw reads were processed with MiGEC to extract unique molecular identifiers, and MiXCR was used to determine CDR3 positions. For each individual, recombination models were inferred using an EM algorithm with the repgenHMM and IGoR tools. The analysis of shared clonotypes was done with the tcR package in R, with sharing normalized by the product of cloneset sizes. To study raw recombination free of thymic and clonal selection effects, out-of-frame nonproductive sequences were analyzed. Using fastp trimming at Q25 and MiXCR clonotype assembly, TCRdb reanalyzed the public sequencing data and kept in-frame beta chains. Here each entry gathers all rows of one CDR3 protein and keeps the most common genes and DNA. The V and J calls and clone size are TCRdb's, not the authors'. This sample is represented by about 890,000 distinct CDR3 sequences; roughly an eighth of them were singletons. About 1.5% of the sample lies in the top ten.

The same specimen was also included in a second study, on yellow fever vaccine responses in identical twins. Looking at the second paper: According to the authors, the vaccine-induced T cell response in identical twins seemed to be partly convergent and partly specific to each individual. In the study, vaccine-responding T cell clones were precisely tracked in identical twins.

Sequencing used PBMCs. The V and J genes are TRBV7-9 and TRBJ2-7, with 8 middle bases fitting TRBD2. This receptor was obtained from a woman under 30 in good health. The nucleotides are TGTGCCAGCAGCTTAGCCCATAGCGGGGAGTACGAGCAGTACGTC. This codes for CASSLAHSGEYEQYV.